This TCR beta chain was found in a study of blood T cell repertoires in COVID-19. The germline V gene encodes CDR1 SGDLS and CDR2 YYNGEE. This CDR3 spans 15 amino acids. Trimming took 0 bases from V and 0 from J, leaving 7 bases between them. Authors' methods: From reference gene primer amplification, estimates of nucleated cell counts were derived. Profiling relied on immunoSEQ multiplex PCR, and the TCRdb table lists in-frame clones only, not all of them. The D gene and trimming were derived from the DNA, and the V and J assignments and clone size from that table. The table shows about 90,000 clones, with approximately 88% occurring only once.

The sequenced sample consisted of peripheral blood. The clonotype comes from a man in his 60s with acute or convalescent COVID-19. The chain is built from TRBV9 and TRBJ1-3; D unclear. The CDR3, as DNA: TGTGCCAGCAGCGTAGGACGGGACTCTGGAAACACCATATATTTT. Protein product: CASSVGRDSGNTIYF.